The rows below give T cell receptor beta chains drawn from one sample of a study of CD8 T cells in Susac syndrome. TCRdb re-called the immunoSEQ multiplex PCR reads with MiXCR, one entry per CDR3 protein. The table records some 150,000 distinct CDR3 sequences, approximately 95% of them present only once. Material: CD4+ T cells from PBMCs. All receptors derive from a human donor in good health. Each CDR3 is given with its conserved first and last residue. The order of the fields is J gene, CDR3 length, clone size, D gene, V gene, CDR3 protein, CDR3 DNA. A D gene is named only where the DNA matches it firmly. Not all rows give a size; the values are once, few, many and, for expanded clones, a class.

J: TRBJ1-5
length: 16
size: once
D: -
V: TRBV23-1
CDR3: CATGFNRTRRNQPQHF
DNA: TGCGCCACCGGTTTTAATCGGACGAGGAGGAATCAGCCCCAGCATTTT

J: TRBJ1-5
length: 15
size: -
D: TRBD1
V: TRBV18
CDR3: CASSLDRGPDQPQHF
DNA: TGTGCCAGCTCACTGGACAGGGGGCCGGATCAGCCCCAGCATTTT

J: TRBJ1-2
length: 15
size: -
D: -
V: TRBV20-1
CDR3: CSASTLAGTSYGYTF
DNA: TGCAGTGCTAGCACGTTGGCCGGGACTTCGTATGGCTACACCTTC

J: TRBJ2-1
length: 15
size: -
D: TRBD2
V: TRBV2
CDR3: CASSPSGRAGNEQFF
DNA: TGTGCCAGCAGTCCTAGCGGGAGGGCCGGGAATGAGCAGTTCTTC

J: TRBJ1-2
length: 13
size: -
D: TRBD1
V: TRBV27
CDR3: CASSSTGQVGYTF
DNA: TGTGCCAGCAGTTCTACCGGACAGGTGGGCTACACCTTC

J: TRBJ2-1
length: 13
size: once
D: TRBD2
V: TRBV7-6
CDR3: CASSFAGLAEKFF
DNA: TGTGCCAGCAGCTTTGCAGGACTAGCGGAAAAGTTCTTC

J: TRBJ2-1
length: 17
size: -
D: -
V: TRBV9
CDR3: CASSVGSKGRGILEQFF
DNA: TGTGCCAGCAGCGTAGGCTCTAAGGGACGGGGAATATTAGAGCAGTTCTTC

J: TRBJ2-5
length: 17
size: -
D: TRBD2
V: TRBV7-9
CDR3: CASSLGGLAGSQETQYF
DNA: TGTGCCAGCAGCTTAGGAGGACTAGCGGGGAGCCAAGAGACCCAGTACTTC

J: TRBJ2-3
length: 16
size: -
D: -
V: TRBV6-1
CDR3: CASSEGLGYGTDTQYF
DNA: TGTGCCAGCAGTGAAGGTTTGGGATATGGCACAGATACGCAGTATTTT

J: TRBJ2-6
length: 16
size: -
D: TRBD1
V: TRBV12-3/TRBV12-4
CDR3: CASSVTGGAGANVLTF
DNA: TGTGCCAGCAGTGTGACAGGGGGCGCCGGGGCCAACGTCCTGACTTTC

J: TRBJ1-5
length: 15
size: -
D: TRBD1
V: TRBV20-1
CDR3: CSARDRGGGNQPQHF
DNA: TGCAGTGCTAGAGATCGAGGGGGCGGCAATCAGCCCCAGCATTTT

J: TRBJ2-3
length: 13
size: -
D: -
V: TRBV18
CDR3: CASSPGATDTQYF
DNA: TGTGCCAGCTCACCTGGGGCCACAGATACGCAGTATTTT

J: TRBJ2-1
length: 10
size: -
D: -
V: TRBV29-1
CDR3: CSVVLNEQFF
DNA: TGCAGCGTTGTCCTCAATGAGCAGTTCTTC

J: TRBJ2-5
length: 14
size: -
D: TRBD2
V: TRBV5-1
CDR3: CASSLTSGRETQYF
DNA: TGCGCCAGCAGCTTGACTAGCGGGCGTGAGACCCAGTACTTC

J: TRBJ2-7
length: 14
size: -
D: -
V: TRBV2
CDR3: CASSGTRGGNEQYF
DNA: TGTGCCAGCAGCGGAACTAGGGGCGGCAACGAGCAGTACTTC

J: TRBJ2-3
length: 12
size: -
D: -
V: TRBV29-1
CDR3: CSVEVPADTQYF
DNA: TGCAGCGTTGAAGTCCCAGCAGATACGCAGTATTTT

J: TRBJ2-7
length: 15
size: -
D: -
V: TRBV7-9
CDR3: CASSLEGRGSYEQYF
DNA: TGTGCCAGCAGCTTAGAGGGCAGGGGCTCCTACGAGCAGTACTTC

J: TRBJ2-5
length: 12
size: -
D: TRBD2
V: TRBV29-1
CDR3: CSVETGGETQYF
DNA: TGCAGCGTTGAAACGGGAGGAGAGACCCAGTACTTC

J: TRBJ2-3
length: 15
size: -
D: -
V: TRBV11-2
CDR3: CASSPLDGLVGTQYF
DNA: TGTGCCAGCAGCCCCCTGGACGGTCTGGTCGGTACGCAGTATTTT

J: TRBJ2-7
length: 17
size: -
D: TRBD1
V: TRBV6-1
CDR3: CASTPARRGQGSYEQYF
DNA: TGTGCCAGCACCCCAGCCCGAAGGGGACAGGGTTCCTACGAGCAGTACTTC